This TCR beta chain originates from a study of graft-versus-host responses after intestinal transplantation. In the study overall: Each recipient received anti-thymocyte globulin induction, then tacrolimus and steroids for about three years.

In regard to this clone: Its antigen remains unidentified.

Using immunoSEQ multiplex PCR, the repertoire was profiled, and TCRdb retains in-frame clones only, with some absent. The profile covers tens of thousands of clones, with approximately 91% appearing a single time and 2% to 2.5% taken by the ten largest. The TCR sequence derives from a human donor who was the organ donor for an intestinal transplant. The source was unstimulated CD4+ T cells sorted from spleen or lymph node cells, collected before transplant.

The CDR3 DNA reads TGCGCCAGCAGCGGGACAGGAGGAACTAACTATGGCTACACCTTC. Residues: CASSGTGGTNYGYTF. J is TRBJ1-2 and V is TRBV5-1, with 8 nucleotides matching TRBD1. CDR1 and CDR2 (germline): SGHRS, YFSETQ. J was trimmed by 0 bases and V by 4 bases; bases with no gene match: 5. This CDR3 spans 15 amino acids.